Only a few counts were recorded for the clone carrying this T cell receptor (beta chain). The target antigen is unknown. This sample is drawn from a study of beta chain features in type 1 diabetes. Study information: All samples combined gave 107,917,701 sorted cells for examination. Regarding the study as a whole: The study left unresolved whether HLA type influences TCRB rearrangement. It was possible that PCR favored shorter templates, equally so in patients and controls. When cDNA is sequenced, cells with high TCR expression could be over-represented.

Investigators reverse transcribed all isolated RNA, so they sequenced expressed TCRB transcripts. Method: immunoSEQ multiplex PCR; TCRdb's copy keeps in-frame clones and lacks some. The sample yields about 250,000 clones, 13% to 15% seen once. The sequencing input was naive CD4+ T cells from blood. The TCR sequence derives from a woman between 40 and 50 years old in good health.

The CDR3 region is CASSRDRGTTEAFF. The CDR3 DNA reads TGTGCCAGCAGCCGGGACAGGGGGACCACTGAAGCTTTCTTT. The rearrangement joins TRBV5-6 to TRBJ1-1; TRBD1 matches 11 bases. From germline, CDR1 is SGHDT and CDR2 YYEEEE. The CDR3 consists of 14 residues. After removal of 4 bases from V and 4 bases from J, the junction contained 3 bases not matched to a gene.